This T cell receptor (beta chain) came from a study of human thymus T cells. Study-wide results and caveats: Thymic and blood repertoires appeared to carry a bias in their V and J gene usage.

About this clone: Its antigen is currently unknown.

Germline V gene sequence: CDR1 ENHRY, CDR2 SYGVKD. The CDR3 is 14 amino acids. The ends were cut back, 7 bases at V and 1 base at J, with 13 bases in the middle. Healthy Finnish infants undergoing corrective surgery for congenital heart defects were the donors. A 0.5-1 mL peripheral blood aliquot was taken intraoperatively from four of eight donors. The data were produced by immunoSEQ multiplex PCR, yet TCRdb's version contains in-frame clones alone and is incomplete. Counted here are more than 45,000 clones, about 93% occurring once; the ten biggest clones make up less than 7%. Input material: blood. V and J are TRBV10-3 and TRBJ2-5; the D gene is possibly TRBD1 (6 bases). The receptor comes from a boy in the first two years of life with a congenital heart defect but otherwise immunologically healthy. The CDR3 protein is CAIKQDRSQETQYF. Here the CDR3 DNA reads TGTGCCATCAAGCAGGACAGATCCCAAGAGACCCAGTACTTC.